The present T cell receptor (beta chain) was sequenced within a study of cytomegalovirus exposure and HLA in healthy donors. Study-wide points: Investigators reported approximately 170 TCR beta chains as tied to cytomegalovirus.

Everyone who donated was a healthy bone marrow donor. The CDR3 length is 14 residues. Germline V gene sequence: CDR1 LNHDA, CDR2 SQIVND (reference sequence). Trimming took 5 bases from V and 5 from J; bases not matched to a gene: 5. The study ran its PCR with 60 Vbeta and 13 Jbeta primers. The repertoire was sequenced with immunoSEQ multiplex PCR; TCRdb's copy has only in-frame clones and lacks some. The sample lists about 98,000 clones, around 81% occurring once. Comments on this clone: Its antigen is still unknown.

The origin of this receptor is a female donor in good health and CMV-seropositive. The sequencing input was PBMCs. The rearrangement joins TRBV19 to TRBJ1-4, with TRBD1 matching 7 bases. CDR3 amino acids: CASSSRQGNEKLFF. CDR3 sequence (DNA): TGTGCCAGTAGTTCCAGACAGGGAAATGAAAAACTGTTTTTT.